The clone carrying this T cell receptor beta chain was recorded many times. The target antigen is unknown. Genomic DNA, serving as template, underwent TCR beta VDJ and CDR3 profiling. From the reads, TCRdb called clonotypes with MiXCR, one entry per CDR3 protein. The repertoire holds about 270,000 distinct CDR3 sequences, with 50% to 70% as singletons. The data were obtained in a study of CD8+CD57+ T cells in acquired aplastic anemia. The overall study: Each DNA sample taken from sorted CD4+ and CD8+ cells came to about 3.2 ug on average.

General observations from the study: Found in both controls and patients were around 29 CD8+ CDR3 sequences. Levels of CD8+ Simpson's diversity were not significantly distinct in patients versus controls.

Sequenced material: sorted CD4+, CD8+, or CD8+CD57+ T cells (not recorded which) from PBMCs. The origin of this receptor is a human donor with severe aplastic anemia or a healthy control (not recorded which).

This CDR3 reads CASSLGPWEGTNTEAFF. DNA of the CDR3: TGTGCCAGCAGCTTAGGCCCTTGGGAGGGTACGAACACTGAAGCTTTCTTT. The gene calls are TRBV11-3 and TRBJ1-1; D unclear. CDR3 length: 17 amino acids. From germline, CDR1 is SGHNT and CDR2 YENEEA. The V end was cut by 1 base, the J end by 1 base, with 16 bases between.